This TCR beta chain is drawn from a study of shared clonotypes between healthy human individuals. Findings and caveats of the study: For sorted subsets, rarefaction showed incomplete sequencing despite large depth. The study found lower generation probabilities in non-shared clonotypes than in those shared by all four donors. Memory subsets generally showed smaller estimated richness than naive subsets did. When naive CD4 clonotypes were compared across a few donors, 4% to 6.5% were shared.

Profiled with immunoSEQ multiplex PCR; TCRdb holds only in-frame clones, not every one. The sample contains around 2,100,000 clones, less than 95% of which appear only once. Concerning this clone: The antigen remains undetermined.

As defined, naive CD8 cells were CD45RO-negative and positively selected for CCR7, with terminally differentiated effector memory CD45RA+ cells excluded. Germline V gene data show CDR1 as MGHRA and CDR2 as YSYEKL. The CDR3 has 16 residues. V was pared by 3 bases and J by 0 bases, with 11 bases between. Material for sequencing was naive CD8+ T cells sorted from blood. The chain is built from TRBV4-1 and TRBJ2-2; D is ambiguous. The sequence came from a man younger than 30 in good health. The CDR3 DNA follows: TGCGCCAGCAGCCACAGACCCCAACCGAACACCGGGGAGCTGTTTTTT. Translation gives CASSHRPQPNTGELFF.